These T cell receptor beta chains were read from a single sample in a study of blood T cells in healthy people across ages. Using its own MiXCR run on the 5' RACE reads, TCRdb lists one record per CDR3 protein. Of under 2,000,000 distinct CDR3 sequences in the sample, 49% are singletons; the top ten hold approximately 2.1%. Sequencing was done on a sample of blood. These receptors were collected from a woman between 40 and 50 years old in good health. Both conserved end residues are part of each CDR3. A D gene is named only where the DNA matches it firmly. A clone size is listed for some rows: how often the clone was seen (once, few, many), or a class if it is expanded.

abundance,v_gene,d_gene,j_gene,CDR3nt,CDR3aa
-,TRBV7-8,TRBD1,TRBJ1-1,TGTGCCAGCAAAACAGGGGGGTCAATGAACACTGAAGCTTTCTTT,CASKTGGSMNTEAFF
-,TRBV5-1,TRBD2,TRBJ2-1,TGCGCCAGCAGCTTGGCGCCTGGGACTAGCGGAGTGAATGAGCAGTTCTTC,CASSLAPGTSGVNEQFF
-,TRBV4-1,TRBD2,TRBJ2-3,TGCGCCAGCAGCCAAGATGAACTAGCGGGCACAGATACGCAGTATTTT,CASSQDELAGTDTQYF
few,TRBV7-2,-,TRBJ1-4,TGTGCCAGCAGCCCTCGGAAGGCTAATGAAAAACTGTTTTTT,CASSPRKANEKLFF
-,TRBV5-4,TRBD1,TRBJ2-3,TGTGCCAGCAGCTTGGTGACAGGGGGGTGGAATACGCAGTATTTT,CASSLVTGGWNTQYF
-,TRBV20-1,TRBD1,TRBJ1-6,TGCAGTGCTAAACCGACAGGGGGGAATTCACCCCTCCACTTT,CSAKPTGGNSPLHF
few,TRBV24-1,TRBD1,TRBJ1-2,TGTGCCACCAGTGATTTGAACAGGGGGATCAATGGCTACACCTTC,CATSDLNRGINGYTF
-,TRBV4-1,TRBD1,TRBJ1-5,TGCGTCAGCAGCCATTTGGGGACAGTCAATCAGCCCCAGCATTTT,CVSSHLGTVNQPQHF
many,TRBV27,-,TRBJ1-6,TGTGCCAGCAGTACCCCCCAGGGCTATAATTCACCCCTCCACTTT,CASSTPQGYNSPLHF
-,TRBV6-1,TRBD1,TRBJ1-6,TGTGCCAGCAGGCCTGGGACAGGGGTTTCACCCCTCCACTTT,CASRPGTGVSPLHF
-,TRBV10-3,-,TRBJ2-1,TGTGCCATCAGTGCCGAAGGGGCTAGCGCCTCTCAGCAGTTCTTC,CAISAEGASASQQFF
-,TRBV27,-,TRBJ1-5,TGTGCCAGCAGCCGGACCGGTCCTTATAGCAATCAGCCCCAGCATTTT,CASSRTGPYSNQPQHF
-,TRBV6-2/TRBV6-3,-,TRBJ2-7,TGTGCCAGCAATACCCTCGGGGGTCGCGCCTACGAGCAGTACTTC,CASNTLGGRAYEQYF
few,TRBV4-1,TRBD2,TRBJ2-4,TGCGCCAGCAGCATGGAAGCGGGGGACGGTGGCATTCAGTACTTC,CASSMEAGDGGIQYF
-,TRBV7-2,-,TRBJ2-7,TGTGCCAGCAGCCCTGCGGGGTTCTACGAGCAGTACTTC,CASSPAGFYEQYF
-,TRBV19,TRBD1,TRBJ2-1,TGTGCCAGTAAGGGGACAGGGAGCGATGAGCAGTTCTTC,CASKGTGSDEQFF
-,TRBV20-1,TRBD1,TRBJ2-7,TGCAGTGCTAGAGCCCCGGACAGGGACGAGCAGTACTTC,CSARAPDRDEQYF
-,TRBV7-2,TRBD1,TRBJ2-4,TGTGCCAGCAGCTTAGCGCGGGACAGGGCAAACATTCAGTACTTC,CASSLARDRANIQYF
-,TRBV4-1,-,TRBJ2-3,TGCGCCAGCAGCCAAGGAGGGGGTTTAGAGGCGCAGTATTTT,CASSQGGGLEAQYF
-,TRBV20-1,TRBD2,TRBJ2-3,TGCAGTGCTAGAGGAACTAGCGGGGGGGCCTCAGATACGCAGTATTTT,CSARGTSGGASDTQYF
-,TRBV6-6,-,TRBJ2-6,TGTGCCAGCATTCTTTCCTCTGGGGCCAACGTCCTGACTTTC,CASILSSGANVLTF
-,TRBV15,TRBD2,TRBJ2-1,TGTGCCACCAGCAGGCCGGGACTAGCATACAATGCGCAGTTCTTC,CATSRPGLAYNAQFF
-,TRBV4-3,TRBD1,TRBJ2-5,TGCGCCAGCAGCCAAGATCAAGGACAGGGCAAAAAGACCCAGTACTTC,CASSQDQGQGKKTQYF
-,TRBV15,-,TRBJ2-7,TGTGCCACCAGATCCCCCGACAGAAACGAGCAGTACTTC,CATRSPDRNEQYF
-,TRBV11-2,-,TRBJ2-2,TGTGCCAGCCGGCGGACTAACTCGAACACCGGGGAGCTGTTTTTT,CASRRTNSNTGELFF
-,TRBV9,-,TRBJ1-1,TGTGCCAGCAGCGTAGGTGGCAGCAGAATGAACACTGAAGCTTTCTTT,CASSVGGSRMNTEAFF
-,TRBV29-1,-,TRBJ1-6,TGCGGCGTAGGGGACGGGAATTCACCCCTCCACTTT,CGVGDGNSPLHF
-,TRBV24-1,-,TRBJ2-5,TGTGCCACCAGGTGGGGCGGCCAAGAGACCCAGTACTTC,CATRWGGQETQYF
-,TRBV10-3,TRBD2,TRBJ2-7,TGTGCCATCAGTGAGCCGGGACTAGAGGCCGAGCAGTACTTC,CAISEPGLEAEQYF
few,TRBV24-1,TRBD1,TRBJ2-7,TGTGCCACCAGTGATTCCTCGGGACAGATCCACGAGCAGTACTTC,CATSDSSGQIHEQYF
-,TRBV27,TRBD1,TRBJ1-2,TGTGCCAGCAGTTTATCGGGGACAGGGCGAATTTACTATGGCTACACCTTC,CASSLSGTGRIYYGYTF
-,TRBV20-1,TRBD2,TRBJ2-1,TGCAGTGCTCCTATACCGAGCGGGGGCACTAATGAGCAGTTCTTC,CSAPIPSGGTNEQFF
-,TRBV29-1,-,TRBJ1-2,TGCAGCGTTGAGGGAGGGACAAGTAATAACTATGGCTACACCTTC,CSVEGGTSNNYGYTF
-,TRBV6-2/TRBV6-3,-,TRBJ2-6,TGTGCCAGCATCGCAGGGAGTTCTGGGGCCAACGTCCTGACTTTC,CASIAGSSGANVLTF
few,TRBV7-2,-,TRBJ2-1,TGTGCCAGCAGCTCCTACAGAAACAATGAGCAGTTCTTC,CASSSYRNNEQFF
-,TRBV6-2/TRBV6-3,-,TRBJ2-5,TGTGCCAGCAGTTGGGGTTCAGAGACCCAGTACTTC,CASSWGSETQYF
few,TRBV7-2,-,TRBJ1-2,TGTGCCAGCACCTTTGGAACGGGCAGGGAGGCCCCCGGCTACACCTTC,CASTFGTGREAPGYTF
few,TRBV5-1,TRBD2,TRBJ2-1,TGCGCCAGCAGCTCTAGAGGGACTAGCGGGGGGAGTTACAATGAGCAGTTCTTC,CASSSRGTSGGSYNEQFF
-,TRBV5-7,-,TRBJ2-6,TGTGCCAGCAGCCTCCGGGACGGAAAATCTCCCTCTGGGGCCAACGTCCTGACTTTC,CASSLRDGKSPSGANVLTF
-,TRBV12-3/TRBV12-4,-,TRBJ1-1,TGTGCCAGCAGTTTTTCGGGCCGACGGGCTTTCTTT,CASSFSGRRAFF
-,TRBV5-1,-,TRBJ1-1,TGCGCCAGCAGAATGGGGAGCGGAGACACTGAAGCTTTCTTT,CASRMGSGDTEAFF
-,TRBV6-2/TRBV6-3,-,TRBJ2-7,TGTGCCAGCAGTTACTCCGGACACCGTAACAGCTACGAGCAGTACTTC,CASSYSGHRNSYEQYF
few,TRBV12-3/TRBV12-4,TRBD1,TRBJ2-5,TGTGCCAGCAGTTCGACAGGGTGGGGGTCGACCCAGTACTTC,CASSSTGWGSTQYF